This T cell receptor beta chain emerged from a study of blood T cell repertoires in COVID-19. About the research overall: PBMCs, B-cell-depleted T cells, or T cells were the source of the cDNA or gDNA that made up the material.

Original handling: Nucleated cell number was recorded as an estimate derived from reference gene primer amplification. Method: immunoSEQ multiplex PCR; TCRdb's copy keeps in-frame clones and lacks some. V and J calls and clone size are those listed in that table; D and trimming were worked out from the DNA. The sample holds about 120,000 clones, 60% to 85% seen once. This clone was observed at least ten times. The clonotype was recovered from a man in his 70s with acute or convalescent COVID-19. What was sequenced was peripheral blood.

The CDR3 protein is CASSQGQKVYEQYF. In DNA form, the CDR3 reads TGTGCCAGCAGCCAGGGACAGAAAGTTTACGAGCAGTACTTC. J is TRBJ2-7 and V is TRBV3-1 (or the pseudogene TRBV3-2); 7 positions agree with TRBD1. CDR3 size: 14 residues. Germline values: CDR1 LGHDT, CDR2 YNNKEL (reference sequence). Unmatched junction bases numbered 6, after V lost 3 bases and J lost 4 bases.